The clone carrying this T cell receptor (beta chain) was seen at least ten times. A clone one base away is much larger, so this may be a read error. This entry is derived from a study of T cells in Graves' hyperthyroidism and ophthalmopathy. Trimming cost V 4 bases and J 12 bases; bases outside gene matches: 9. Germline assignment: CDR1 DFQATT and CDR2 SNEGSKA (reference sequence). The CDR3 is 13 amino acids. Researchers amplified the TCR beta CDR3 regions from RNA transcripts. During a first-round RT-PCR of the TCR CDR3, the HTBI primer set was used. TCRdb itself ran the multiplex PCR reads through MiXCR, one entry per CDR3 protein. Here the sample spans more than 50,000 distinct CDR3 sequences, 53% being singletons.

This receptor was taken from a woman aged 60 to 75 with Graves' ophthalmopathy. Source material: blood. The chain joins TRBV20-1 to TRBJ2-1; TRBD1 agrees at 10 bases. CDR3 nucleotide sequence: TGCAGTGCTACGGGACAGGGGTTCGAGCGGCAGTTCTTC. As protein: CSATGQGFERQFF.